This TCR beta chain stems from a study of OX40 agonist ivuxolimab in advanced cancers. The assay was immunoSEQ multiplex PCR, and TCRdb's table has in-frame clones only and misses some. The sample holds 70,000 to 90,000 clones, approximately 91% seen once. V shed 1 base, J shed 3 bases, and the junction held 8 bases outside the gene matches. CDR1 is LGHNT and CDR2 is FRNRAP in the germline V gene. This CDR3 contains 16 residues. The TCR sequence derives from an adult with an advanced solid tumor such as melanoma, head and neck, liver or kidney cancer. The sample in question was CD4+ or CD8+ T cells sorted from blood, obtained in a trial of the OX40 agonist ivuxolimab. The V and J genes are TRBV12-5 and TRBJ2-5; TRBD1 agrees at 7 bases. CDR3 in amino acids: CASGLGVQGWEETQYF. CDR3 DNA sequence: TGTGCTAGTGGTTTGGGAGTACAGGGGTGGGAAGAGACCCAGTACTTC. The variable domain in full, completed from reference TRBV12-5 and TRBJ2-5, reads DARVTQTPRHKVTEMGQEVTMRCQPILGHNTVFWYRQTMMQGLELLAYFRNRAPLDDSGMPKDRFSAEMPDATLATLKIQPSEPRDSAVYFCASGLGVQGWEETQYFGPGTRLLVL.